The rows below give T cell receptor beta chains drawn from one sample of a study of cytomegalovirus exposure and HLA in healthy donors. The protocol was immunoSEQ multiplex PCR, while the TCRdb copy is restricted to in-frame clones and leaves out a portion. The table has around 250,000 clones, around 90% seen once. The sample taken for sequencing was PBMCs. The source of these receptors is a woman younger than 35 in good health and CMV-seronegative. Each CDR3 is given without its conserved first and last residue. Fields, in order: CDR3 protein, V gene, D gene. The D gene is left open where the match is weak.

CDR3 protein: ASSLASGDEQF
V gene: TRBV5-1
D gene: NA

CDR3 protein: ASRAHHRAPGQIHNEQF
V gene: TRBV28
D gene: TRBD1

CDR3 protein: ASRPLAGVEQY
V gene: TRBV28
D gene: NA

CDR3 protein: ASSYSGGNEETQY
V gene: TRBV6-5
D gene: NA

CDR3 protein: ATSTTARGITDTQY
V gene: TRBV15
D gene: TRBD1

CDR3 protein: ASSSRDRGPGELF
V gene: TRBV7-9
D gene: TRBD1

CDR3 protein: ASSLLAGGPSVTDTQY
V gene: TRBV10-2
D gene: TRBD2

CDR3 protein: ASSYSSGNTIY
V gene: TRBV11-3
D gene: NA

CDR3 protein: ASSLQGEKLF
V gene: TRBV5-6
D gene: TRBD1

CDR3 protein: ASSFSFVGQGADTQY
V gene: TRBV7-2
D gene: TRBD1

CDR3 protein: AISESGRGNGNQPQH
V gene: TRBV10-3
D gene: NA

CDR3 protein: ASSLLDGTSGPPQY
V gene: TRBV5-1
D gene: TRBD2

CDR3 protein: ASSFTGVEQY
V gene: TRBV7-9
D gene: TRBD1

CDR3 protein: ASSLGGVDTEAF
V gene: TRBV6-5
D gene: NA

CDR3 protein: ASSLDQTRGLDYNEQF
V gene: TRBV7-7
D gene: NA

CDR3 protein: ASHPGAANYGYT
V gene: TRBV6-1
D gene: NA

CDR3 protein: ASSQQGVSNQPQH
V gene: TRBV4-1
D gene: TRBD1

CDR3 protein: ASSEVFSTATNEKLF
V gene: TRBV6-1
D gene: NA

CDR3 protein: ASSQALGAGANVLT
V gene: TRBV4-3
D gene: NA

CDR3 protein: ASSPLGQADRGNTIY
V gene: TRBV18
D gene: NA

CDR3 protein: ASSRTGAEQY
V gene: TRBV5-8
D gene: TRBD1

CDR3 protein: ASKLQGRVSSPLH
V gene: TRBV5-6
D gene: NA

CDR3 protein: ASSYGDLSTEAF
V gene: TRBV6-5
D gene: NA

CDR3 protein: ASRSRQGDTGELF
V gene: TRBV5-1
D gene: TRBD1

CDR3 protein: ASSQGTGVSTEAF
V gene: TRBV7-9
D gene: TRBD1

CDR3 protein: SVEGGDGYT
V gene: TRBV29-1
D gene: NA

CDR3 protein: ASSFSGTVNTGELF
V gene: TRBV11-2
D gene: TRBD1

CDR3 protein: ASTVGGGSYNEQF
V gene: TRBV9
D gene: TRBD2

CDR3 protein: ASSQDVEPGWIYGYT
V gene: TRBV4-3
D gene: NA

CDR3 protein: ASSPSGGHEKLF
V gene: TRBV5-4
D gene: NA

CDR3 protein: ASSVGVGARELF
V gene: TRBV6-4
D gene: NA

CDR3 protein: ASSANRVYSNQPQH
V gene: TRBV6-1
D gene: NA

CDR3 protein: ASSIQWYSNQPQH
V gene: TRBV19
D gene: NA

CDR3 protein: ASSYSQGARDEQF
V gene: TRBV6-6
D gene: TRBD1

CDR3 protein: ASSLLGGSEYGYT
V gene: TRBV27
D gene: NA

CDR3 protein: ASSLGGSGANVLT
V gene: TRBV27
D gene: NA

CDR3 protein: ASSPPLLAGSDTQY
V gene: TRBV18
D gene: TRBD2

CDR3 protein: ATRGRLTDTQY
V gene: TRBV6-5
D gene: NA

CDR3 protein: ASSVDRAETQY
V gene: TRBV2
D gene: TRBD1

CDR3 protein: ARGGGYT
V gene: TRBV19
D gene: NA